This record concerns one TCR beta chain sequence. Its antigen is unidentified. The source of the sample is a study of cytomegalovirus exposure and HLA in healthy donors. V lost 3 bases to trimming and J lost 8 bases, with 17 bases between them. Germline-derived CDR1 and CDR2 are MDHEN and SYDVKM. The CDR3 is 15 amino acids. Overall study results and limits: The authors listed around 150 TCR beta chains as cytomegalovirus-associated. Most TCRs appeared rarely, but some public TCRs recurred in many donors. According to a subsequent analysis, TCR clusters from the first cohort were inclined to appear together in the roughly 120 validation repertoires. A few chains tied to CMV proved CMV antigen-specific in vitro.

The repertoire was sequenced with immunoSEQ multiplex PCR; TCRdb's copy has only in-frame clones and lacks some. The table shows 68,000 or so clones, with 96% occurring only once. V is TRBV28 and J is TRBJ2-1; weak D call: TRBD1 (5 bases). The receptor comes from a man aged 18 to 30 in good health and CMV-seronegative. Source material: PBMCs. The chain's CDR3 is CASSFPGRVAHEQFF. The DNA of the CDR3 is TGTGCCAGCAGTTTTCCGGGCAGGGTTGCCCATGAGCAGTTCTTC.